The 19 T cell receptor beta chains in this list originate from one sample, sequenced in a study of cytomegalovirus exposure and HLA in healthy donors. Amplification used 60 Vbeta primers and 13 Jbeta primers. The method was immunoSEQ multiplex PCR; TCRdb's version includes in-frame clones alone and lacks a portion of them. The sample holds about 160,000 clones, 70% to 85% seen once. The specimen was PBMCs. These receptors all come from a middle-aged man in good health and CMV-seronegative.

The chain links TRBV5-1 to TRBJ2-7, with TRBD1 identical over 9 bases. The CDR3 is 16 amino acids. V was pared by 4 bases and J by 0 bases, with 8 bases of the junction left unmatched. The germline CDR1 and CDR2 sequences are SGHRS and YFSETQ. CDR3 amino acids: CASSRWDRVSSYEQYF. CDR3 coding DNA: TGCGCCAGCAGCCGATGGGACAGGGTGAGCTCCTACGAGCAGTACTTC.

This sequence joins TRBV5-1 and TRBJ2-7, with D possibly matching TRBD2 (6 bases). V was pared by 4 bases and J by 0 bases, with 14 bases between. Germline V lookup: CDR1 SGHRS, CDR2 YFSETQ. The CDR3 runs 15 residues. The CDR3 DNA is TGCGCCAGCAGCCCCAGGACGGGACTCTCCTACGAGCAGTACTTC. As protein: CASSPRTGLSYEQYF.

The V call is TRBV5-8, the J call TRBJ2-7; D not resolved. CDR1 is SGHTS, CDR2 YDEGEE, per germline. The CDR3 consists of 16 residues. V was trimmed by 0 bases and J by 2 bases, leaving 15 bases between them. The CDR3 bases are TGTGCCAGCAGCTTGGCTGTCTGGGCCCAGCCCTACGAGCAGTACTTC. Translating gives CASSLAVWAQPYEQYF.

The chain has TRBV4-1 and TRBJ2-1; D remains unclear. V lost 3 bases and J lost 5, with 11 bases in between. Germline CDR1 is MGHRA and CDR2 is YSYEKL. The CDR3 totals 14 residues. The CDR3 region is CASSHPYTNNEQFF. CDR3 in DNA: TGCGCCAGCAGCCATCCTTACACGAACAATGAGCAGTTCTTC.

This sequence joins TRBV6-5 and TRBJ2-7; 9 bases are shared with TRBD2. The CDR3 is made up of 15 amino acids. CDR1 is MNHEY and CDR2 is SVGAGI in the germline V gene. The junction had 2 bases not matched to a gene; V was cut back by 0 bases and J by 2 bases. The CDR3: CASSYSPSGTYEQYF. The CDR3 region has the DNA TGTGCCAGCAGTTACTCGCCTAGCGGGACCTACGAGCAGTACTTC.

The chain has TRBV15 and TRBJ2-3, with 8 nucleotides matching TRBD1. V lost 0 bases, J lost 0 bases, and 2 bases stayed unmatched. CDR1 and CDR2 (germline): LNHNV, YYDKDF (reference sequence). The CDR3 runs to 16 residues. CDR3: CATSRDDRGSTDTQYF. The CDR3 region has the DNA TGTGCCACCAGCAGAGACGACAGGGGTAGCACAGATACGCAGTATTTT.

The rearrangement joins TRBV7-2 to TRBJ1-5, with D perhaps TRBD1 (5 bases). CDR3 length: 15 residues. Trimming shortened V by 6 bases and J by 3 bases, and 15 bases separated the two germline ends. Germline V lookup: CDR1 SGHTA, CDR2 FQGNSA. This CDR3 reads CASRGPGLLNQPQHF. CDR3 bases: TGTGCCAGCAGGGGGCCGGGACTCCTCAATCAGCCCCAGCATTTT.

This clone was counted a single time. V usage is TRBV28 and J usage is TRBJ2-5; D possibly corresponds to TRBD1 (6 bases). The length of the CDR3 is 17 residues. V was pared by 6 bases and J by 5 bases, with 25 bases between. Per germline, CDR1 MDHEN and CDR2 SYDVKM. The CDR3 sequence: CASSRTGLGALQETQYF. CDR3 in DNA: TGTGCCAGCAGCCGTACCGGGCTGGGGGCGCTTCAGGAGACCCAGTACTTC.

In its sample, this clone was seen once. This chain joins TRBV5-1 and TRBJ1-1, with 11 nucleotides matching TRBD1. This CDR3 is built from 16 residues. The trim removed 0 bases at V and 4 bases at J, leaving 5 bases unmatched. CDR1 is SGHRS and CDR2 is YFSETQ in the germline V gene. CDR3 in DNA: TGCGCCAGCAGCTTGGCCGGGACAGGGGGACGCACTGAAGCTTTCTTT. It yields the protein CASSLAGTGGRTEAFF.

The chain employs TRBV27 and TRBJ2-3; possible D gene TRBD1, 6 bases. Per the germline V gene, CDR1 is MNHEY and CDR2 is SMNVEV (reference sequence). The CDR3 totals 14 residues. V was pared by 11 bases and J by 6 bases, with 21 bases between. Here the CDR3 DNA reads TGTGCCTCTCAACGGGGCCCAGGGGCGGATACGCAGTATTTT. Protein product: CASQRGPGADTQYF.

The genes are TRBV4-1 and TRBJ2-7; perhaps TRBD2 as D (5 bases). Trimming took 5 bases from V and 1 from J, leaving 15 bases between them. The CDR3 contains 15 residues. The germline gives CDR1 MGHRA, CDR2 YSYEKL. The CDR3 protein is CASSEVTGESYEQYF. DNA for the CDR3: TGCGCCAGCAGCGAAGTTACCGGGGAATCCTACGAGCAGTACTTC.

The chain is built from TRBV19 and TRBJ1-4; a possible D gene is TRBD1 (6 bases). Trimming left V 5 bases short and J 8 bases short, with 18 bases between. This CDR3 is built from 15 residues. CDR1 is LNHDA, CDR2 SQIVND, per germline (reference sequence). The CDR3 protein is CASSLNRENGEKLFF. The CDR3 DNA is TGTGCCAGTAGTTTAAACAGGGAGAACGGCGAAAAACTGTTTTTT.

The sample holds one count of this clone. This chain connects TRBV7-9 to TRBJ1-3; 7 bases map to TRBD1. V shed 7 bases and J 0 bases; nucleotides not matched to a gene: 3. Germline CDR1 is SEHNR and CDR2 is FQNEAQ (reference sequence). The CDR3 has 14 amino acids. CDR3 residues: CASTGTASGNTIYF. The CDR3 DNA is TGTGCCAGCACCGGGACAGCCTCTGGAAACACCATATATTTT.

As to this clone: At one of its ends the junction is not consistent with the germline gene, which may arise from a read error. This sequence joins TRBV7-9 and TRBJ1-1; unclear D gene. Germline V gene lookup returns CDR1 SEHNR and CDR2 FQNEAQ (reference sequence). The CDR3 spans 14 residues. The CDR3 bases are TGTTCCAGCAGCCCCCTACGTTCTCTGAATGAAGCTTTCTTT. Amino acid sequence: CSSSPLRSLNEAFF.

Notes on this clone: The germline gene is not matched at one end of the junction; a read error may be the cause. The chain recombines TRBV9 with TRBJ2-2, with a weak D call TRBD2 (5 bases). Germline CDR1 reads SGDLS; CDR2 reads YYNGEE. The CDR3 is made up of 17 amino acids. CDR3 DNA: TGTGCCAGCAGCGTAGATCAGTTGGCAACCTACACCGGGGTGCTGTTTTTT. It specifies CASSVDQLATYTGVLFF.

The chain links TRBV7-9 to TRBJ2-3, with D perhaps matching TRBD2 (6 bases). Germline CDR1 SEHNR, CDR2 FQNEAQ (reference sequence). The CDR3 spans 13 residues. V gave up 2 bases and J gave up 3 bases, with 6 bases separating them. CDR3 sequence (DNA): TGTGCCAGCAGCTTACGGGAGACAGATACGCAGTATTTT. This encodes CASSLRETDTQYF.

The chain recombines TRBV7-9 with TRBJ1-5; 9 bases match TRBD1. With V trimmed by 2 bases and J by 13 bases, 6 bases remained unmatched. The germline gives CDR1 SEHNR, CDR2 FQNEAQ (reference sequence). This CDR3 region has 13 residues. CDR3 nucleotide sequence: TGTGCCAGCAGCTTATTAACGGACAGGGGTCAGCATTTT. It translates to CASSLLTDRGQHF.

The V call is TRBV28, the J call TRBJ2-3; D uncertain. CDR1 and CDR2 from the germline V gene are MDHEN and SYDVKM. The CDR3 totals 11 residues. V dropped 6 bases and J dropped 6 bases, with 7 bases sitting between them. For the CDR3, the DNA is TGTGCCAGCAGGGCAGTGGATACGCAGTATTTT. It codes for CASRAVDTQYF. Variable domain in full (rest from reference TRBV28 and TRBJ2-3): DVKVTQSSRYLVKRTGEKVFLECVQDMDHENMFWYRQDPGLGLRLIYFSYDVKMKEKGDIPEGYSVSREKKERFSLILESASTNQTSMYLCASRAVDTQYFGPGTRLTVL.

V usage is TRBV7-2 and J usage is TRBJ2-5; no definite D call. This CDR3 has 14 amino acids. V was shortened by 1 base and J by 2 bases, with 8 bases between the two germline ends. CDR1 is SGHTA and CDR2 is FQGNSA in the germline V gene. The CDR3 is CASSLGLGQETQYF. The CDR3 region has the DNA TGTGCCAGCAGCTTAGGGCTAGGACAAGAGACCCAGTACTTC.